These T cell receptor beta chains were read from a single sample in a study of vaccination and CD4 T cells after COVID-19. Via MiXCR, TCRdb re-called the PCR reads, giving one row per CDR3 protein. Of roughly 16,000 distinct CDR3 sequences listed, less than 55% are singletons. These receptors lack a known antigen. Sequenced material: CD4+ T cells from blood, cultured in vitro. These receptors all come from a human donor who had recovered from COVID-19. The CDR3 runs from the conserved cysteine through the conserved F or W. A D gene is named only where the DNA matches it firmly. Size values are once, few and many counts, or a class for expanded clones, and some rows have none.

clone_size	j_call	v_call	d_call	cdr3_aa	cdr3_nt
NA	TRBJ2-2	TRBV7-2	TRBD2	CASSLRGGFLNTGELFF	TGTGCCAGCAGCTTGCGGGGAGGGTTCCTGAACACCGGGGAGCTGTTTTTT
NA	TRBJ2-7	TRBV28	NA	CASSFTPTPPSYEQYF	TGTGCCAGCAGTTTTACCCCCACCCCCCCCTCCTACGAGCAGTACTTC
few	TRBJ2-5	TRBV7-2	NA	CASSLSWGSGLETQYF	TGTGCCAGCAGCCTCTCGTGGGGTAGCGGTCTAGAGACCCAGTACTTC
NA	TRBJ1-4	TRBV20-1	NA	CSASAGRNEKLFF	TGCAGTGCTAGTGCGGGGAGAAATGAAAAACTGTTTTTT
NA	TRBJ2-1	TRBV27	NA	CASSGLLSSYNEQFF	TGTGCCAGCAGTGGACTCTTAAGCTCCTACAATGAGCAGTTCTTC
few	TRBJ2-5	TRBV7-2	TRBD1	CASNQPDRGRETQYF	TGTGCCAGCAACCAACCCGACAGGGGACGGGAGACCCAGTACTTC
NA	TRBJ1-5	TRBV12-3/TRBV12-4	NA	CASSGVIGNQPQHF	TGTGCCAGCAGTGGCGTCATTGGCAATCAGCCCCAGCATTTT
few	TRBJ1-1	TRBV19	NA	CASSILALAEAFF	TGTGCCAGTAGTATTCTCGCCCTAGCTGAAGCTTTCTTT
NA	TRBJ2-5	TRBV20-1	TRBD1	CSATDRGGETQYF	TGCAGTGCTACTGACAGGGGAGGAGAGACCCAGTACTTC
few	TRBJ1-5	TRBV7-2	NA	CASSLSQGSQPQHF	TGTGCCAGCAGCTTAAGTCAGGGCAGCCAGCCCCAGCATTTT
NA	TRBJ2-5	TRBV5-4	TRBD2	CASSFMTSSGGLGETQYF	TGTGCCAGCAGCTTCATGACCTCTAGCGGGGGGCTAGGGGAGACCCAGTACTTC
NA	TRBJ2-3	TRBV15	NA	CATAARTASTDTQYF	TGTGCCACCGCTGCTCGGACAGCTAGCACAGATACGCAGTATTTT
NA	TRBJ1-4	TRBV20-1	NA	CSARIGEKLFF	TGCAGTGCTAGAATCGGGGAAAAACTGTTTTTT
few	TRBJ1-6	TRBV2	NA	CASSEQDTYNSPLHF	TGTGCCAGCAGTGAACAGGATACCTATAATTCACCCCTCCACTTT
few	TRBJ1-6	TRBV18	TRBD1	CASSPQGEGSPLHF	TGTGCCAGCTCACCCCAGGGGGAAGGTTCACCCCTCCACTTT
few	TRBJ1-1	TRBV25-1	NA	CASASGRGTEAFF	TGTGCCAGCGCCTCGGGCAGGGGAACTGAAGCTTTCTTT
NA	TRBJ1-1	TRBV20-1	NA	CSATRDRYTEAFF	TGCAGTGCTACCAGAGACAGATACACTGAAGCTTTCTTT
NA	TRBJ2-5	TRBV15	NA	CATSKRATGETQYF	TGTGCCACCAGCAAACGGGCCACGGGGGAGACCCAGTACTTC
once	TRBJ2-5	TRBV12-5	NA	CASATPLGSPQETQYF	TGTGCTAGTGCTACTCCGTTGGGGAGCCCTCAAGAGACCCAGTACTTC
once	TRBJ2-7	TRBV5-1	NA	CASSFGQTYEQYF	TGCGCCAGCAGCTTCGGACAGACCTACGAGCAGTACTTC
NA	TRBJ1-1	TRBV25-1	NA	CASSSRTREAFF	TGTGCCAGCAGTAGCAGGACGAGGGAAGCTTTCTTT
NA	TRBJ2-3	TRBV2	TRBD1	CASNLDRGRGDTQYF	TGTGCCAGCAATTTGGACAGGGGGCGTGGAGATACGCAGTATTTT
once	TRBJ1-5	TRBV2	NA	CASSDGPSRPQHF	TGTGCCAGCAGCGACGGGCCCAGTCGGCCCCAGCATTTT
few	TRBJ2-3	TRBV4-3	TRBD2	CASSQKLASGGAGDTQYF	TGCGCCAGCAGCCAAAAACTGGCTAGCGGGGGGGCGGGAGATACGCAGTATTTT
few	TRBJ1-1	TRBV11-2	NA	CASSNTGNTEAFF	TGTGCCAGCTCTAATACAGGGAACACTGAAGCTTTCTTT
NA	TRBJ2-3	TRBV19	TRBD2	CASSTNAAGGLQTQYF	TGTGCCAGTAGTACCAACGCGGCGGGGGGGCTCCAAACGCAGTATTTT
NA	TRBJ1-4	TRBV19	NA	CASSSGPATNEKLFF	TGTGCCAGTAGCTCCGGGCCTGCAACTAATGAAAAACTGTTTTTT
NA	TRBJ2-3	TRBV6-2/TRBV6-3	NA	CASNRGISTDTQYF	TGTGCCAGCAATCGGGGGATTAGCACAGATACGCAGTATTTT